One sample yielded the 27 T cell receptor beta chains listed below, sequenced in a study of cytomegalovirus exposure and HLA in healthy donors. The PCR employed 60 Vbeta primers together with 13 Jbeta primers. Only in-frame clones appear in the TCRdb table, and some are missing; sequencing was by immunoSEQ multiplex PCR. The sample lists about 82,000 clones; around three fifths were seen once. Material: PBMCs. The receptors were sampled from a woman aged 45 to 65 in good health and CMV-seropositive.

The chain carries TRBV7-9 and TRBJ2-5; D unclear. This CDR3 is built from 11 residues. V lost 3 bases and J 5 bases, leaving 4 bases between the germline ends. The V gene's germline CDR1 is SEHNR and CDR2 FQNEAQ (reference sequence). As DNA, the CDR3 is TGTGCCAGCAGCTTCGGGGAGACCCAGTACTTC. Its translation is CASSFGETQYF. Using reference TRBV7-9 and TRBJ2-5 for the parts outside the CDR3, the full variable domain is DTGVSQNPRHKITKRGQNVTFRCDPISEHNRLYWYRQTLGQGPEFLTYFQNEAQLEKSRLLSDRFSAERPKGSFSTLEIQRTEQGDSAMYLCASSFGETQYFGPGTRLLVL.

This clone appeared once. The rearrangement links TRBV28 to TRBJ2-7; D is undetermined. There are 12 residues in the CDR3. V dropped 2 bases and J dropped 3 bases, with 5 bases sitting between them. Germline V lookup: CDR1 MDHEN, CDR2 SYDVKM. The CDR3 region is CASSLNNYEQYF. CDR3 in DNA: TGTGCCAGCAGTTTAAACAACTACGAGCAGTACTTC.

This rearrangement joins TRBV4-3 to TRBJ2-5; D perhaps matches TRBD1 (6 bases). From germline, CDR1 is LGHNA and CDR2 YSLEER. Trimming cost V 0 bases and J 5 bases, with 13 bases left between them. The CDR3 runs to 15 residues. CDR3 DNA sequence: TGCGCCAGCAGCCAAGATCCTAGCCAGGGGGAGACCCAGTACTTC. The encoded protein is CASSQDPSQGETQYF.

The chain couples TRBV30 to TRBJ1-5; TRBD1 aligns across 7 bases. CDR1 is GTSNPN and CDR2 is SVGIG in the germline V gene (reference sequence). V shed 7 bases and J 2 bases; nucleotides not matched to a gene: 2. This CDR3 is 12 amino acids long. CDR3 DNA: TGTGCCTACGGACAGGGCAATCAGCCCCAGCATTTT. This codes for CAYGQGNQPQHF.

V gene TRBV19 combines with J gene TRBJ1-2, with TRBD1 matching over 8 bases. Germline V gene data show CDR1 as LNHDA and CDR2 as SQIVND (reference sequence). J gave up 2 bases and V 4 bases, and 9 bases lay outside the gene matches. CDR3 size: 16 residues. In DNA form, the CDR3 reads TGTGCCAGTAGTAACGGGACAGGACTACTAAACTATGGCTACACCTTC. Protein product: CASSNGTGLLNYGYTF.

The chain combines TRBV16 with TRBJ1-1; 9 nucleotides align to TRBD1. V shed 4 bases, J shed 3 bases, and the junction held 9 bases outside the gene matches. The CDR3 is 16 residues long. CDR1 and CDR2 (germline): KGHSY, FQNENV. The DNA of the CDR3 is TGTGCCAGCAGCCCGGACAGGGGATTCGGTGACACTGAAGCTTTCTTT. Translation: CASSPDRGFGDTEAFF.

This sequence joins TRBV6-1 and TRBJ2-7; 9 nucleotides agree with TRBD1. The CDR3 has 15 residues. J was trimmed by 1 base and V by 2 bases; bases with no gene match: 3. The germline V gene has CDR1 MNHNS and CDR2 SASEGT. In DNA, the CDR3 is TGTGCCAGCAGTGAATCGGGGACAGGGTCCTACGAGCAGTACTTC. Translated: CASSESGTGSYEQYF.

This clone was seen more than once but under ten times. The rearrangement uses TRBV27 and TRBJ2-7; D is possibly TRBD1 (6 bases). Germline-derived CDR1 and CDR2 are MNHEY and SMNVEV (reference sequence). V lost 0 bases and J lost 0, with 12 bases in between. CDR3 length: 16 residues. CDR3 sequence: CASSLSWGLGSYEQYF. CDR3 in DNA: TGTGCCAGCAGTTTATCGTGGGGGCTGGGCTCCTACGAGCAGTACTTC.

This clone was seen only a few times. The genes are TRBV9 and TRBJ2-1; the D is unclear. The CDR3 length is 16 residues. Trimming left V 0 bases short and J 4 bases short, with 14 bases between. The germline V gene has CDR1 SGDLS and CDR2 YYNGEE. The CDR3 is CASSVADWVAYNEQFF. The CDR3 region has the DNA TGTGCCAGCAGCGTAGCAGACTGGGTGGCGTACAATGAGCAGTTCTTC.

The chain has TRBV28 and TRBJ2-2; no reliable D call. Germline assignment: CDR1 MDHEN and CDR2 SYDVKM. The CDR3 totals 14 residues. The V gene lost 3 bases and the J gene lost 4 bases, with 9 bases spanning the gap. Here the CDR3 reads CASSFGRITGELFF. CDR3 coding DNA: TGTGCCAGCAGTTTCGGCAGGATCACCGGGGAGCTGTTTTTT.

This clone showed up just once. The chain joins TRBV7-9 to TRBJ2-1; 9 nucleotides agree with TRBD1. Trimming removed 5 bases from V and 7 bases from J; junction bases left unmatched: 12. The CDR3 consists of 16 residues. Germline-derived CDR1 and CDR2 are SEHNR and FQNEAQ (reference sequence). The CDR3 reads CASSRPDRGSNNEQFF. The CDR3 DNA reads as TGTGCCAGCAGCCGCCCGGACAGGGGAAGTAATAATGAGCAGTTCTTC.

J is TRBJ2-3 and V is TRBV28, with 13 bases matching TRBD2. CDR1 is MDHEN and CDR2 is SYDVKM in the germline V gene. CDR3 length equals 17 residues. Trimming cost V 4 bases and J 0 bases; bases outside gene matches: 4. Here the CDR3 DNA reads TGTGCCAGCAGTTCCCTGACTAGCGGGGGGAGCACAGATACGCAGTATTTT. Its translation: CASSSLTSGGSTDTQYF.

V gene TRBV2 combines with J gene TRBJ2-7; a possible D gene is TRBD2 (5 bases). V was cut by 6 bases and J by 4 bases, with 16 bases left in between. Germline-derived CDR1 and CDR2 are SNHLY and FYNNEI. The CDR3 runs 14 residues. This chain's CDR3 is CASSAGVGYYEQYF. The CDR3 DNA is TGTGCCAGCAGCGCCGGGGTGGGATATTACGAGCAGTACTTC.

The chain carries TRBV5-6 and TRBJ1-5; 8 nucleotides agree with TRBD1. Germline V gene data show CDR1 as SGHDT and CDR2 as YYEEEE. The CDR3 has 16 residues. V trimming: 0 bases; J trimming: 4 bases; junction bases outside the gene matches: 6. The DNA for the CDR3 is TGTGCCAGCAGCTTGGGGGCAGGGGGCGATAATCAGCCCCAGCATTTT. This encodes CASSLGAGGDNQPQHF.

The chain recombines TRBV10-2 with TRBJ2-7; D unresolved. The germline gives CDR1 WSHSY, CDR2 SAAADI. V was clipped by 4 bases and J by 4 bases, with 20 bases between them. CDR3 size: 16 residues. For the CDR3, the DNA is TGCGCCAGCAGTGCCGGCCAGGCCCCCCTCGCTTACGAGCAGTACTTC. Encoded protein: CASSAGQAPLAYEQYF.

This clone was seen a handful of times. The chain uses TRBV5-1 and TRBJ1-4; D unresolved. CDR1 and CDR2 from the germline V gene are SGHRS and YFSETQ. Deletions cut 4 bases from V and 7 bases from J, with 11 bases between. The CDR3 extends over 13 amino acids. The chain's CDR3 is CASSAGGSEKLFF. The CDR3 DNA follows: TGCGCCAGCAGCGCCGGCGGGAGTGAAAAACTGTTTTTT.

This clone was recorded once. CDR3 coding DNA: TGCGCCAGCAGCTTGGGAGGGGGAAACTATGAAAAACTGTTTTTT. Translated, it gives CASSLGGGNYEKLFF. The chain combines TRBV5-1 with TRBJ1-4; D is perhaps TRBD1 (6 bases). V was trimmed by 0 bases and J by 6 bases, leaving 12 bases between them. CDR3 length: 15 residues. The germline V gene has CDR1 SGHRS and CDR2 YFSETQ.

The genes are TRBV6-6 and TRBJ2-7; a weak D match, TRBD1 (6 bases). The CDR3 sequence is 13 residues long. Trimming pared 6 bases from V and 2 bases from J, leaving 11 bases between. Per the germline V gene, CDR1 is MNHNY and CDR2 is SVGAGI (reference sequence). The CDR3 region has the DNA TGTGCCAGCAGCCTGGGACAACCCTACGAGCAGTACTTC. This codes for CASSLGQPYEQYF.

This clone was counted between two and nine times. The CDR3: CASSSTGQGAGEQYF. CDR3 DNA sequence: TGTGCCAGCAGTTCTACCGGACAGGGGGCGGGTGAGCAGTACTTC. The V gene is TRBV28, the J gene TRBJ2-7, with 11 bases that match TRBD1. This CDR3 is 15 amino acids long. Unmatched junction bases numbered 9, after V lost 4 bases and J lost 7 bases. Germline V gene data show CDR1 as MDHEN and CDR2 as SYDVKM.

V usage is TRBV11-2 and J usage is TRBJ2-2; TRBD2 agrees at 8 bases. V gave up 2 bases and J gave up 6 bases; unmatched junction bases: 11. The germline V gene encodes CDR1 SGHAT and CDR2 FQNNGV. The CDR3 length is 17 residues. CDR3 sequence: CASSLRAGALVAGELFF. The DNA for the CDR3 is TGTGCCAGCAGCTTACGAGCGGGGGCCCTTGTAGCCGGGGAGCTGTTTTTT.

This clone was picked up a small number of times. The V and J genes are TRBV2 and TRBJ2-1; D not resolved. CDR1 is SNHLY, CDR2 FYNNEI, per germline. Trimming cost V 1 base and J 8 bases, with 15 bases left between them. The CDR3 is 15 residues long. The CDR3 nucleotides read TGTGCCAGCAGTGAAGGTAGGAGTCGGGTTGATGAGCAGTTCTTC. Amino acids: CASSEGRSRVDEQFF. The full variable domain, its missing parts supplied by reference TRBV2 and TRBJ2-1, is EPEVTQTPSHQVTQMGQEVILRCVPISNHLYFYWYRQILGQKVEFLVSFYNNEISEKSEIFDDQFSVERPDGSNFTLKIRSTKLEDSAMYFCASSEGRSRVDEQFFGPGTRLTVL.

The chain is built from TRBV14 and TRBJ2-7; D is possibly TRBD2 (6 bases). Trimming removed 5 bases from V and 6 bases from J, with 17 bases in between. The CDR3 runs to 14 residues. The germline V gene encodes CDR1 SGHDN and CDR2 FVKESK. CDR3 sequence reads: CASSELGQGGEQYF. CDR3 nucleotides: TGTGCCAGCAGCGAACTGGGCCAGGGAGGCGAGCAGTACTTC. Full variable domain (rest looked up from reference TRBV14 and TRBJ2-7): EAGVTQFPSHSVIEKGQTVTLRCDPISGHDNLYWYRRVMGKEIKFLLHFVKESKQDESGMPNNRFLAERTGGTYSTLKVQPAELEDSGVYFCASSELGQGGEQYFGPGTRLTVT.

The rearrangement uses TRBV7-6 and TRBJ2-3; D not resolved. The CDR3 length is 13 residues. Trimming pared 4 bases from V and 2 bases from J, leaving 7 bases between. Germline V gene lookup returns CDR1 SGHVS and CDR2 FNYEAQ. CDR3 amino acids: CASSSRYTDTQYF. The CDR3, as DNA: TGTGCCAGCAGCTCCCGGTACACAGATACGCAGTATTTT. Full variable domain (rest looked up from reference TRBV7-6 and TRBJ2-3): GAGVSQSPRYKVTKRGQDVALRCDPISGHVSLYWYRQALGQGPEFLTYFNYEAQQDKSGLPNDRFSAERPEGSISTLTIQRTEQRDSAMYRCASSSRYTDTQYFGPGTRLTVL.

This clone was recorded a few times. In nucleotides, the CDR3 is TGTGCCAGCAGTTACAACAGGCGCTCCTACGAGCAGTACTTC. It yields the protein CASSYNRRSYEQYF. The rearrangement joins TRBV6-5 to TRBJ2-7; weak D call: TRBD1 (5 bases). V was trimmed by 2 bases and J by 0 bases, leaving 8 bases between them. Germline assignment: CDR1 MNHEY and CDR2 SVGAGI. The CDR3 runs to 14 residues.

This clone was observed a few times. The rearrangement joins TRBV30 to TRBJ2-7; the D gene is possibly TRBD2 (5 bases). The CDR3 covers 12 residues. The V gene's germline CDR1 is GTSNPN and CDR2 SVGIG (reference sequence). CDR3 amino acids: CASADGSYEQYF. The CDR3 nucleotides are TGTGCTTCAGCGGACGGATCCTACGAGCAGTACTTC.

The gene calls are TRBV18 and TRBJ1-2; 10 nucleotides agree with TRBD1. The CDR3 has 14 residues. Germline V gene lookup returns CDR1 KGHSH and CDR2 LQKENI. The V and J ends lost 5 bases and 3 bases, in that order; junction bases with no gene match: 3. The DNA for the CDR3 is TGTGCCAGCTCAACCGGGACAGGGGACTATGGCTACACCTTC. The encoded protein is CASSTGTGDYGYTF.

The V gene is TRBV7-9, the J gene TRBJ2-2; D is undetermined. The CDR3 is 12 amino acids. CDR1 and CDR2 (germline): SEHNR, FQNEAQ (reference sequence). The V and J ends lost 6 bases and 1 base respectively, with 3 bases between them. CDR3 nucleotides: TGTGCCAGCAGTAAGAACACCGGGGAGCTGTTTTTT. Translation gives CASSKNTGELFF.